This TCR beta chain was captured in a study of blood T cell repertoires in COVID-19. The repertoire was sequenced with immunoSEQ multiplex PCR; TCRdb's copy has only in-frame clones and lacks some. Altogether about 360,000 clones are present, 88% being singletons, with the ten largest covering around 2%. CDR1 and CDR2 from the germline V gene are SGHNT and YYREEE (reference sequence). V dropped 4 bases and J dropped 1; count of bases not matched to a gene: 7. The CDR3 covers 15 residues. The sample consisted of PBMCs or T cells enriched from blood (not recorded which). J is TRBJ2-7 and V is TRBV5-4; 8 positions match TRBD2. The source of this sequence is a middle-aged woman with acute COVID-19. CDR3 DNA: TGTGCCAGCAGCACTTTAGCGGGGAATTCCTACGAGCAGTACTTC. Amino acids: CASSTLAGNSYEQYF.